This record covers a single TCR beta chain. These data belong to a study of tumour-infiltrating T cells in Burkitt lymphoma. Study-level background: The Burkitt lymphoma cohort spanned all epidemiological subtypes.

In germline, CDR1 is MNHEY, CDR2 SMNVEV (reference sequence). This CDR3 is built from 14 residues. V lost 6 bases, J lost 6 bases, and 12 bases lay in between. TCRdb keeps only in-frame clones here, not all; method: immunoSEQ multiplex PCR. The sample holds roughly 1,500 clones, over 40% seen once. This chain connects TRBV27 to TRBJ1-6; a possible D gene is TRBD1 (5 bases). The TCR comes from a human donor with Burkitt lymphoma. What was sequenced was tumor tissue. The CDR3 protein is CASSWGRGNSPLHF. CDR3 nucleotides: TGTGCCAGCAGCTGGGGACGGGGTAATTCACCCCTCCACTTT.